The 28 T cell receptor beta chains below were found in one sample sequenced in a study of blood T cell repertoires in COVID-19. This table comes from immunoSEQ multiplex PCR, and its TCRdb copy is limited to in-frame clones, with some not included. This table has 450,000 to 500,000 clones, more than 85% appearing once. Source material: PBMCs or T cells enriched from blood (not recorded which). These receptors were collected from an older woman who had recovered from COVID-19.

The rearrangement links TRBV9 to TRBJ1-2; D perhaps matches TRBD1 (6 bases). Trimming cost V 3 bases and J 5 bases, with 14 bases left between them. The germline gives CDR1 SGDLS, CDR2 YYNGEE. The CDR3 has 14 residues. The CDR3 is CASSGQASHYGYTF. CDR3 DNA sequence: TGTGCCAGCAGCGGACAGGCCTCTCATTATGGCTACACCTTC.

This clone was seen a single time. The chain has TRBV28 and TRBJ2-2; D remains unclear. The CDR3 length is 14 residues. Germline CDR1 and CDR2: MDHEN and SYDVKM. The V end was cut by 2 bases, the J end by 8 bases, with 12 bases between. The CDR3 DNA reads TGTGCCAGCAGTTTAGAGGTTCTCCGGGGGGAGCTGTTTTTT. Protein product: CASSLEVLRGELFF. Variable domain in full (rest from reference TRBV28 and TRBJ2-2): DVKVTQSSRYLVKRTGEKVFLECVQDMDHENMFWYRQDPGLGLRLIYFSYDVKMKEKGDIPEGYSVSREKKERFSLILESASTNQTSMYLCASSLEVLRGELFFGEGSRLTVL.

The rearrangement uses TRBV2 and TRBJ2-5; perhaps TRBD1 as D (6 bases). CDR1 SNHLY and CDR2 FYNNEI come from the germline V gene. The V end lost 5 bases, the J end lost 4 bases, and 14 bases lay between the germline ends. The CDR3 is 14 amino acids. CDR3 sequence reads: CASSRTGRGETQYF. The CDR3 region has the DNA TGTGCCAGCAGTCGGACCGGCAGGGGAGAGACCCAGTACTTC.

The V gene is TRBV4-1, the J gene TRBJ2-2; the match to TRBD1 covers 8 bases. This CDR3 comprises 15 residues. J lost 6 bases, V lost 4 bases, and 7 bases had no gene match. Germline CDR1 and CDR2: MGHRA and YSYEKL. As DNA, the CDR3 is TGCGCCAGCAGCCCGCGACAGGGGATATCCGGGGAGCTGTTTTTT. This gives the protein CASSPRQGISGELFF.

The chain joins TRBV30 to TRBJ1-2; D ambiguous. The CDR3 contains 12 residues. From germline, CDR1 is GTSNPN and CDR2 SVGIG (reference sequence). The V end was cut by 1 base, the J end by 2 bases, with 5 bases between. The CDR3 loop is CAWSASNYGYTF. CDR3 in DNA: TGTGCCTGGAGTGCCTCCAACTATGGCTACACCTTC.

The table lists this clone with a count of one. This chain joins TRBV2 and TRBJ1-4; TRBD1 is a possible D gene (5 bases). Germline assignment: CDR1 SNHLY and CDR2 FYNNEI. The CDR3 runs 15 residues. V gave up 4 bases and J gave up 7 bases, with 16 bases separating them. The CDR3 region is CASSADSLRGEKLFF. Written as DNA, the CDR3 is TGTGCCAGCAGTGCCGACAGTTTAAGGGGTGAAAAACTGTTTTTT. Combining the CDR3 with reference TRBV2 and TRBJ1-4 gives the whole variable domain EPEVTQTPSHQVTQMGQEVILRCVPISNHLYFYWYRQILGQKVEFLVSFYNNEISEKSEIFDDQFSVERPDGSNFTLKIRSTKLEDSAMYFCASSADSLRGEKLFFGSGTQLSVL.

This chain connects TRBV29-1 to TRBJ1-2, with 8 bases identical to TRBD1. Trimming removed 5 bases from V and 4 bases from J; junction bases left unmatched: 3. The germline V gene encodes CDR1 SQVTM and CDR2 ANQGSEA. The CDR3 is 12 amino acids. This chain's CDR3 is CSVQTGAYGYTF. DNA for the CDR3: TGCAGCGTTCAGACAGGGGCCTATGGCTACACCTTC.

The rearrangement uses TRBV2 and TRBJ2-7; TRBD2 aligns across 9 bases. V gave up 5 bases and J gave up 1 base; unmatched junction bases: 3. In germline, CDR1 is SNHLY, CDR2 FYNNEI. The CDR3 extends over 14 amino acids. The DNA of the CDR3 is TGTGCCAGCAGTCGACTAGCGGATTCCTACGAGCAGTACTTC. This encodes CASSRLADSYEQYF.

A single count supports this clone. V and J are TRBV6-6 and TRBJ2-7, with 7 bases matching TRBD2. Germline-derived CDR1 and CDR2 are MNHNY and SVGAGI (reference sequence). This CDR3 region has 15 residues. V gave up 2 bases and J gave up 3 bases; unmatched junction bases: 7. CDR3 DNA: TGTGCCAGCAGTTACGACCAAGCGGGGCTCTACGAGCAGTACTTC. This translates into CASSYDQAGLYEQYF.

The chain links TRBV6-1 to TRBJ1-4, with D perhaps TRBD1 (5 bases). Trimming stripped 3 bases from V and 5 bases from J, with 13 bases between. This CDR3 is 15 amino acids long. Germline V CDR1 and CDR2: MNHNS, SASEGT. In nucleotides, the CDR3 is TGTGCCAGCAGTGAGCGTGAGAAGGGGAATGAAAAACTGTTTTTT. Encoded protein: CASSEREKGNEKLFF.

The V call is TRBV7-6, the J call TRBJ2-1; 11 bases fit TRBD2. Germline-derived CDR1 and CDR2 are SGHVS and FNYEAQ. CDR3 size: 15 residues. J was trimmed by 7 bases and V by 5 bases; bases with no gene match: 7. CDR3 DNA: TGTGCCAGCAGCGTTAGCGGGGGGGCGGGAAATGAGCAGTTCTTC. Translated, it gives CASSVSGGAGNEQFF.

The J gene is TRBJ1-1, the V gene TRBV19; 8 bases map to TRBD1. CDR1 and CDR2 from the germline V gene are LNHDA and SQIVND (reference sequence). The CDR3 has 14 amino acids. J was trimmed by 5 bases and V by 1 base; bases with no gene match: 3. CDR3 in amino acids: CASSIGTGRTEAFF. The CDR3 DNA sequence: TGTGCCAGTAGTATAGGGACAGGGCGGACTGAAGCTTTCTTT. The entire variable domain, with the rest obtained from reference TRBV19 and TRBJ1-1, is as follows: DGGITQSPKYLFRKEGQNVTLSCEQNLNHDAMYWYRQDPGQGLRLIYYSQIVNDFQKGDIAEGYSVSREKKESFPLTVTSAQKNPTAFYLCASSIGTGRTEAFFGQGTRLTVV.

The CDR3 sequence is CSDTNTEAFF. The CDR3 DNA follows: TGCAGTGACACAAACACTGAAGCTTTCTTT. The V call is TRBV20-1, the J call TRBJ1-1; no firm D call. Trimming removed 7 bases at V and 2 bases at J, with 5 bases between. Germline V lookup: CDR1 DFQATT, CDR2 SNEGSKA (reference sequence). The CDR3 has 10 amino acids.

In its sample, this clone was seen many times. The chain carries TRBV6-5 and TRBJ2-2; D perhaps matches TRBD2 (6 bases). V was cut by 6 bases and J by 7 bases, with 15 bases left in between. CDR1 and CDR2 from the germline V gene are MNHEY and SVGAGI. CDR3 size: 14 residues. This CDR3 is CASSGRGFDGELFF. DNA of the CDR3: TGTGCCAGCAGCGGACGGGGGTTTGACGGGGAGCTGTTTTTT.

The V gene is TRBV3-1 (or the pseudogene TRBV3-2), the J gene TRBJ2-3, with a tentative D call TRBD1 (6 bases). The V end lost 4 bases, the J end lost 5 bases, and 16 bases lay between the germline ends. Germline values: CDR1 LGHDT, CDR2 YNNKEL (reference sequence). The CDR3 contains 15 residues. CDR3 DNA sequence: TGTGCCAGCAGCCCACCCACAGGGATGAGAGATACGCAGTATTTT. It codes for CASSPPTGMRDTQYF.

The rearrangement uses TRBV29-1 and TRBJ1-2; weak D call: TRBD1 (5 bases). The CDR3 contains 12 residues. CDR1 is SQVTM, CDR2 ANQGSEA, per germline. V was trimmed by 7 bases and J by 0 bases, leaving 9 bases between them. Here the CDR3 reads CSAETANYGYTF. The CDR3 DNA is TGCAGCGCTGAGACAGCTAACTATGGCTACACCTTC. Variable domain in full (rest from reference TRBV29-1 and TRBJ1-2): SAVISQKPSRDICQRGTSLTIQCQVDSQVTMMFWYRQQPGQSLTLIATANQGSEATYESGFVIDKFPISRPNLTFSTLTVSNMSPEDSSIYLCSAETANYGYTFGSGTRLTVV.

The chain couples TRBV5-1 to TRBJ2-3, with D possibly matching TRBD1 (5 bases). Germline values: CDR1 SGHRS, CDR2 YFSETQ. This CDR3 is 15 amino acids long. V dropped 1 base and J dropped 0 bases, with 9 bases sitting between them. DNA of the CDR3: TGCGCCAGCAGCTTGAGACAGTTCAGCACAGATACGCAGTATTTT. Amino acid sequence: CASSLRQFSTDTQYF.

This clone was counted once. The chain uses TRBV19 and TRBJ2-3; D possibly corresponds to TRBD1 (7 bases). Trimming pared 6 bases from V and 4 bases from J, leaving 17 bases between. Per the germline V gene, CDR1 is LNHDA and CDR2 is SQIVND (reference sequence). The CDR3 length is 15 residues. The CDR3 is CASRPPGGRADTQYF. CDR3 in DNA: TGTGCCAGTAGGCCACCAGGGGGGCGGGCAGATACGCAGTATTTT.

V is TRBV2 and J is TRBJ1-1; TRBD1 agrees at 8 bases. Germline loops: CDR1 SNHLY, CDR2 FYNNEI. This CDR3 is built from 14 residues. Trimming at V came to 6 bases and at J to 1 base, leaving 4 bases not matched to a gene. The CDR3 loop reads CASRLQGGNTEAFF. In DNA form, the CDR3 reads TGTGCCAGCAGGTTACAGGGGGGGAACACTGAAGCTTTCTTT.

The J gene is TRBJ2-3, the V gene TRBV7-9; 8 bases are shared with TRBD2. The CDR3 covers 14 residues. Unmatched junction bases numbered 3, after V lost 6 bases and J lost 1 base. The V gene's germline CDR1 is SEHNR and CDR2 FQNEAQ (reference sequence). CDR3 sequence: CASRATSGTDTQYF. CDR3 in DNA: TGTGCCAGCAGGGCGACTAGCGGCACAGATACGCAGTATTTT.

Of note for this clone: Other DNA sequences in this specimen translate into the identical CDR3. The CDR3 is CASSLSSYNSPLHF. CDR3 in DNA: TGTGCCAGCAGTCTCAGCTCCTATAATTCACCCCTCCACTTT. The V call is TRBV27, the J call TRBJ1-6; D uncertain. V lost 5 bases and J 0 bases, leaving 5 bases between the germline ends. The CDR3 runs to 14 residues. Germline-derived CDR1 and CDR2 are MNHEY and SMNVEV (reference sequence).

V gene TRBV5-6 combines with J gene TRBJ2-1; maybe TRBD2 (5 bases). CDR3 length equals 13 residues. Germline V gene sequence: CDR1 SGHDT, CDR2 YYEEEE. Trimming pared 4 bases from V and 9 bases from J, leaving 14 bases between. The CDR3 loop reads CASSLPAGTEQFF. CDR3 bases: TGTGCCAGCAGCCTCCCGGCGGGTACTGAGCAGTTCTTC.

This clone was counted a single time. The rearrangement joins TRBV30 to TRBJ1-1, with no clear D. V was clipped by 8 bases and J by 3 bases, with 16 bases between them. The germline gives CDR1 GTSNPN, CDR2 SVGIG (reference sequence). The CDR3 extends over 13 amino acids. CDR3 sequence (DNA): TGTGCCGTAGCTAAGGCGGGGTACACTGAAGCTTTCTTT. It is translated as CAVAKAGYTEAFF.

The rearrangement joins TRBV28 to TRBJ2-7; D may be TRBD2 (6 bases). Germline V CDR1 and CDR2: MDHEN, SYDVKM. V was shortened by 2 bases and J by 6 bases, with 20 bases between the two germline ends. The CDR3 has 16 amino acids. The CDR3: CASSLGPGLPYREQYF. The CDR3 nucleotides are TGTGCCAGCAGTTTAGGTCCGGGACTCCCGTATCGCGAGCAGTACTTC.

The rearrangement links TRBV24-1 to TRBJ2-1, with TRBD2 matching over 10 bases. The CDR3 sequence is 17 residues long. The ends lost 2 bases at V and 4 bases at J; junction bases unmatched: 7. Germline CDR1 is KGHDR and CDR2 is SFDVKD. The CDR3 protein is CATSDSSGGAGYNEQFF. In nucleotides, the CDR3 is TGTGCCACCAGTGATTCGAGCGGGGGGGCCGGGTACAATGAGCAGTTCTTC.

The chain combines TRBV11-3 with TRBJ2-2; D is uncertain. The CDR3 runs 17 residues. From germline, CDR1 is SGHNT and CDR2 YENEEA. Between the trimmed V and J ends, which lost 0 bases and 4 bases, there was a span of 15 bases. In nucleotides, the CDR3 is TGTGCCAGCAGCTTAGACGTCCGGTTTTCTAGCACCGGGGAGCTGTTTTTT. This codes for CASSLDVRFSSTGELFF.

The gene calls are TRBV6-5 and TRBJ2-7, with 7 bases fitting TRBD1. The CDR3 has 15 amino acids. With V trimmed by 6 bases and J by 1 base, 9 bases remained unmatched. From germline, CDR1 is MNHEY and CDR2 SVGAGI. The CDR3 sequence: CASRMGQLPSYEQYV. For the CDR3, the DNA is TGTGCCAGCAGGATGGGACAGTTACCTTCCTACGAGCAGTACGTC.

The chain uses TRBV6-5 and TRBJ1-1; D remains ambiguous. In germline, CDR1 is MNHEY, CDR2 SVGAGI. V was pared by 7 bases and J by 7 bases, with 16 bases between. The CDR3 has 13 residues. This chain's CDR3 is CASTPRGSFEAFF. The CDR3 nucleotides are TGTGCCAGCACCCCCCGCGGCAGTTTTGAAGCTTTCTTT.